The TCR beta chain under discussion was sequenced for a study of lymphopenia after photon versus proton radiotherapy. The data were produced by immunoSEQ multiplex PCR, yet TCRdb's version contains in-frame clones alone and is incomplete. The sample contains 40,000 to 45,000 clones, over 80% of which appear only once. About this clone: Its antigen remains unidentified.

The CDR3 covers 14 residues. V lost 1 base to trimming and J lost 14 bases; unmatched junction nucleotides: 7. Germline CDR1 reads SGHAT; CDR2 reads FQNNGV. Study-wide results and limits: Under photons, naive T cells and diversity fell while effector/memory populations rose.

This chain uses TRBV11-2 with TRBJ2-3, with 12 positions matching TRBD2. Material: peripheral blood, obtained from a patient treated with proton-based radiotherapy. This clonotype was obtained from a woman aged 70-85 years with pancreatic cancer. The CDR3 spells CASSLGASGRASYF. The CDR3 bases are TGTGCCAGCAGCTTAGGAGCTAGCGGGAGGGCCTCGTATTTT.